This T cell receptor beta chain was obtained from a study of shared clonotypes between healthy human individuals. For this clone: Its antigen is not identified.

Each cell subset's genomic DNA was divided evenly among several immunoSEQ plates. As originally analysed: Junction-only sequences without quality scores came from ImmunoSEQ, so filtering differed. The protocol was immunoSEQ multiplex PCR, while the TCRdb copy is restricted to in-frame clones and leaves out a portion. From that table come the V and J calls and clone size; the DNA was used to work out D and trimming. The table has millions of clones, 90% to 95% seen once. Findings and limits, study-wide: A reduction in generation probabilities was seen for non-shared clonotypes relative to those shared by all four donors. Having only a few donors restricted how much genetic and exposure-history diversity was captured.

Selected positively for CCR7 and CD45RO-negative, naive CD8 cells excluded terminally differentiated effector memory CD45RA+ cells. The CDR3 sequence is 12 residues long. V lost 6 bases and J 4 bases, leaving 9 bases between the germline ends. The V gene's germline CDR1 is MNHEY and CDR2 SVGAGI. The receptor's source is a man between 18 and 35 years old in good health. Some clones in this sample may be carry-over from other donors' samples. The sample consisted of naive CD8+ T cells from PBMCs. This chain joins TRBV6-5 and TRBJ1-2; D gene ambiguous. The CDR3 sequence is CASSLDTYGYTF. The DNA for the CDR3 is TGTGCCAGCAGCCTAGACACCTATGGCTACACCTTC.